This T cell receptor beta chain was observed in a study of T-cell reconstitution after alpha-beta-depleted transplantation in children. Points from the study as a whole: As was reported, about two months after transplant, alpha-beta T cells came from several hundred expanded graft clones.

For this clonotype: Antigen: not known.

V was pared by 7 bases and J by 7 bases, with 13 bases of the junction left unmatched. The length of the CDR3 is 16 residues. Germline V gene data show CDR1 as SGHAT and CDR2 as FQNNGV. For TCRbeta, the library was prepared with unique molecular identifiers. TCRdb independently ran MiXCR on the PCR reads; one entry per CDR3 protein. In the table there are hundreds of thousands of distinct CDR3 sequences, around 7.8% of which are singletons. The receptor was derived from a male patient younger than 18 who had a stem cell transplant for acute lymphoblastic leukemia, so the T cells may come from the graft donor. The specimen comprised PBMCs, mostly from graft donor cells, sampled 180 days after TCRalphabeta/CD19-depleted stem cell transplant. The chain uses TRBV11-2 and TRBJ1-6; 7 nucleotides align to TRBD1. The CDR3 sequence is CASTIAQGVRNSPLHF. In nucleotides, the CDR3 is TGTGCCAGCACCATCGCCCAGGGGGTGAGGAATTCACCCCTCCACTTT.